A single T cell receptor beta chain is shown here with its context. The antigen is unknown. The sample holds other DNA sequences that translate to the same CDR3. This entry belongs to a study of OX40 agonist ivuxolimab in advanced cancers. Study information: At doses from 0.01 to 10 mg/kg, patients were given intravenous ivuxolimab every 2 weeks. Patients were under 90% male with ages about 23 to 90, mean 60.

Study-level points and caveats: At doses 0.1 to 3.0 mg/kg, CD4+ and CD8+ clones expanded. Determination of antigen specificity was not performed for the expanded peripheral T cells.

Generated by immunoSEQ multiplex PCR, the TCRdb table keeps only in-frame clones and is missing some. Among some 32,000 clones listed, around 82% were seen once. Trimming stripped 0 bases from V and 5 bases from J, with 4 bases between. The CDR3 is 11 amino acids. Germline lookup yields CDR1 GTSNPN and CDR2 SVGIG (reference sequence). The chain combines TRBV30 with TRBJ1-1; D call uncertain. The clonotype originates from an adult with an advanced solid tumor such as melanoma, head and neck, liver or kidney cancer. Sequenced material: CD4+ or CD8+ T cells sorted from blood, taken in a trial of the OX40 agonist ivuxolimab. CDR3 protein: CAWSVGTEAFF. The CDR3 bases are TGTGCCTGGAGTGTGGGGACTGAAGCTTTCTTT.